The 30 T cell receptor beta chains reported below all come from one sample, sequenced in a study of blood T cell repertoires in COVID-19. Sequenced by immunoSEQ multiplex PCR; TCRdb stores in-frame clones only, minus some. The sample lists under 130,000 clones, 80% to 90% seen once, with around 3.8% in the top ten. Sequencing input: peripheral blood. The receptors derive from an older woman with acute or convalescent COVID-19.

The V gene is TRBV9, the J gene TRBJ2-7, with 8 bases that match TRBD1. This CDR3 spans 15 amino acids. Looked up from germline, CDR1 is SGDLS and CDR2 is YYNGEE. With 0 bases clipped from V and 3 bases from J, the junction kept 5 bases outside the gene matches. In nucleotides, the CDR3 is TGTGCCAGCAGCGTAGGAAGGACAGGGATCTACGAGCAGTACTTC. It translates to CASSVGRTGIYEQYF.

V usage is TRBV5-1 and J usage is TRBJ2-7; 12 nucleotides match TRBD2. The ends lost 3 bases at V and 4 bases at J; junction bases unmatched: 2. Germline V lookup: CDR1 SGHRS, CDR2 YFSETQ. This CDR3 region has 14 residues. CDR3 sequence reads: CASSSGLAGYEQYF. CDR3 nucleotides: TGCGCCAGCAGCTCCGGACTAGCGGGATACGAGCAGTACTTC.

The chain is built from TRBV2 and TRBJ1-6, with D possibly TRBD1 on 5 matching bases. Germline V lookup: CDR1 SNHLY, CDR2 FYNNEI. Between the trimmed V and J ends, which lost 7 bases and 9 bases, there was a span of 19 bases. This CDR3 is built from 15 residues. The CDR3 DNA reads TGTGCCAGCATTCTCGAGAGGCTAAGGGGTTCACCCCTCCACTTT. It codes for CASILERLRGSPLHF. Looking up the rest from reference TRBV2 and TRBJ1-6 gives the full variable domain: EPEVTQTPSHQVTQMGQEVILRCVPISNHLYFYWYRQILGQKVEFLVSFYNNEISEKSEIFDDQFSVERPDGSNFTLKIRSTKLEDSAMYFCASILERLRGSPLHFGNGTRLTVT.

The genes are TRBV14 and TRBJ2-1; 11 nucleotides align to TRBD2. Germline CDR1 reads SGHDN; CDR2 reads FVKESK. CDR3 size: 16 residues. Unmatched junction bases numbered 5, after V lost 5 bases and J lost 2 bases. The CDR3 loop reads CASSTLTSGAYNEQFF. CDR3 DNA sequence: TGTGCCAGCAGCACCCTGACTAGCGGGGCCTACAATGAGCAGTTCTTC.

V is TRBV28 and J is TRBJ2-7; D is perhaps TRBD1 (6 bases). V was shortened by 6 bases and J by 1 base, with 10 bases between the two germline ends. Germline CDR1 reads MDHEN; CDR2 reads SYDVKM. The CDR3 has 13 amino acids. The CDR3 nucleotides read TGTGCCAGCAGCTTAACAGGGTCCTACGAGCAGTACTTC. It yields the protein CASSLTGSYEQYF.

CDR3 DNA sequence: TGTGCCAGCAGTTTATTCTCACGCGGGACTAGCGACCAAGAGACCCAGTACTTC. Encoded protein: CASSLFSRGTSDQETQYF. The chain uses TRBV28 and TRBJ2-5, with TRBD2 matching over 10 bases. The CDR3 runs to 18 residues. V shed 1 base and J 0 bases; nucleotides not matched to a gene: 8. The germline CDR1 and CDR2 sequences are MDHEN and SYDVKM.

This clone was found a few times. V and J are TRBV3-1 (or the pseudogene TRBV3-2) and TRBJ1-1; the D is unclear. The germline V gene has CDR1 LGHDT and CDR2 YNNKEL (reference sequence). V was pared by 3 bases and J by 2 bases, with 7 bases between. The CDR3 length is 13 residues. CDR3 sequence: CASSHTANTEAFF. DNA of the CDR3: TGTGCCAGCAGCCACACAGCAAACACTGAAGCTTTCTTT.

The V call is TRBV24-1, the J call TRBJ1-1; 10 bases fit TRBD1. This CDR3 is 15 amino acids long. The V gene's germline CDR1 is KGHDR and CDR2 SFDVKD. Trimming took 9 bases from V and 5 from J; bases not matched to a gene: 11. This CDR3 is CATAQTGGLSTEAFF. CDR3 nucleotide sequence: TGTGCCACCGCCCAGACAGGGGGCTTGAGTACTGAAGCTTTCTTT.

This chain joins TRBV11-3 and TRBJ2-3, with 10 nucleotides matching TRBD1. The CDR3 covers 15 residues. The ends lost 3 bases at V and 3 bases at J; junction bases unmatched: 3. The germline gives CDR1 SGHNT, CDR2 YENEEA. The DNA for the CDR3 is TGTGCCAGCAGCTTCGGGACAGGGGAGACAGATACGCAGTATTTT. This sequence encodes CASSFGTGETDTQYF.

This chain connects TRBV28 to TRBJ2-1, with 9 bases that match TRBD2. The CDR3 has 15 residues. CDR1 and CDR2 (germline): MDHEN, SYDVKM. Trimming removed 6 bases from V and 7 bases from J; junction bases left unmatched: 10. Written as DNA, the CDR3 is TGTGCCAGCAGCCCGCTAGCGGGAATCAATAATGAGCAGTTCTTC. It translates to CASSPLAGINNEQFF.

The V call is TRBV5-1, the J call TRBJ1-5, with TRBD1 matching 8 bases. Germline CDR1 reads SGHRS; CDR2 reads YFSETQ. V lost 4 bases, J lost 2 bases, and 2 bases stayed unmatched. The CDR3 length is 14 residues. In DNA form, the CDR3 reads TGCGCCAGCAGCCCGACAGGGGGCAATCAGCCCCAGCATTTT. Residues: CASSPTGGNQPQHF.

The CDR3, as DNA: TGCGCCAGCAGCTTGGGACTAGGTAGCAATGAGCAGTTCTTC. It translates to CASSLGLGSNEQFF. This chain links TRBV5-1 with TRBJ2-1, with a possible D match to TRBD2 (6 bases). This CDR3 region has 14 residues. The V and J ends lost 0 bases and 6 bases respectively, with 10 bases between them. Germline CDR1 reads SGHRS; CDR2 reads YFSETQ.

DNA for the CDR3: TGTGCCAGCACCCAACAGGGGGCCCGTGAGCAGTTCTTC. It encodes CASTQQGAREQFF. The chain is built from TRBV27 and TRBJ2-1; 9 nucleotides line up with TRBD1. J gave up 9 bases and V 7 bases, and 7 bases lay outside the gene matches. Germline-derived CDR1 and CDR2 are MNHEY and SMNVEV (reference sequence). The CDR3 loop spans 13 amino acids.

The chain links TRBV6-7 to TRBJ1-1, with TRBD1 matching 8 bases. TRBV6-7 is an ORF, with its function uncertain. The CDR3 is made up of 16 amino acids. The V and J ends lost 4 bases and 1 base, in that order; junction bases with no gene match: 8. CDR3 coding DNA: TGTGCCAGCAGTTTCAGTCAGGGGGCCAAGAACACTGAAGCTTTCTTT. Its protein product is CASSFSQGAKNTEAFF.

The CDR3 loop is CAWSAERPSTDTQYF. The CDR3 nucleotides read TGTGCCTGGAGTGCGGAGCGCCCGAGCACAGATACGCAGTATTTT. This chain joins TRBV30 and TRBJ2-3; no reliable D call. CDR3 length: 15 amino acids. Germline V gene lookup returns CDR1 GTSNPN and CDR2 SVGIG (reference sequence). V was pared by 1 base and J by 0 bases, with 11 bases between.

The chain employs TRBV10-3 and TRBJ1-3; the match to TRBD1 covers 9 bases. Unmatched junction bases numbered 6, after V lost 8 bases and J lost 4 bases. There are 14 residues in the CDR3. Looked up from germline, CDR1 is ENHRY and CDR2 is SYGVKD. CDR3 amino acids: CAILQGAEGNTIYF. CDR3 in DNA: TGTGCCATCTTACAGGGGGCTGAAGGAAACACCATATATTTT.

The chain joins TRBV7-8 to TRBJ2-7; D remains unclear. The CDR3 consists of 12 residues. Trimming took 1 base from V and 7 from J, leaving 8 bases between them. CDR1 is SGHVS and CDR2 is FQNEAQ in the germline V gene. The CDR3 is CASSLVSVEQYF. Here the CDR3 DNA reads TGTGCCAGCAGCTTAGTCTCGGTGGAGCAGTACTTC.

This clone was recorded a few times. The rearrangement joins TRBV19 to TRBJ2-1, with 10 positions matching TRBD2. The V gene's germline CDR1 is LNHDA and CDR2 SQIVND (reference sequence). Trimming at V came to 3 bases and at J to 11 bases, leaving 13 bases not matched to a gene. The CDR3 extends over 16 amino acids. The DNA of the CDR3 is TGTGCCAGTAGTATCCTAGGGGGATCTAGCGGGAGCCAGCAGTTCTTC. Translating gives CASSILGGSSGSQQFF.

This chain joins TRBV18 and TRBJ1-1, with TRBD1 identical over 10 bases. The CDR3 sequence is 18 residues long. V shed 4 bases, J shed 2 bases, and the junction held 13 bases outside the gene matches. From germline, CDR1 is KGHSH and CDR2 LQKENI. The CDR3 DNA reads as TGTGCCAGCTCACTGCAGCCGGGACAGGGGAGAAGAAACACTGAAGCTTTCTTT. It is translated as CASSLQPGQGRRNTEAFF. Full variable domain (outside the CDR3, taken from reference TRBV18 and TRBJ1-1): NAGVMQNPRHLVRRRGQEARLRCSPMKGHSHVYWYRQLPEEGLKFMVYLQKENIIDESGMPKERFSAEFPKEGPSILRIQQVVRGDSAAYFCASSLQPGQGRRNTEAFFGQGTRLTVV.

The rearrangement links TRBV29-1 to TRBJ1-1, with D possibly matching TRBD1 (6 bases). The germline V and J ends were trimmed by 7 bases and 5 bases, with 20 bases remaining between them. This CDR3 spans 14 amino acids. Germline CDR1 and CDR2: SQVTM and ANQGSEA. The CDR3 nucleotides read TGCAGCGCCCGAGGGGGGGAAGGATGGACTGAAGCTTTCTTT. Translation: CSARGGEGWTEAFF. Drawing the rest from reference TRBV29-1 and TRBJ1-1, the complete variable domain is SAVISQKPSRDICQRGTSLTIQCQVDSQVTMMFWYRQQPGQSLTLIATANQGSEATYESGFVIDKFPISRPNLTFSTLTVSNMSPEDSSIYLCSARGGEGWTEAFFGQGTRLTVV.

V usage is TRBV19 and J usage is TRBJ1-1; 7 bases line up with TRBD1. The CDR3 totals 15 residues. The germline gives CDR1 LNHDA, CDR2 SQIVND (reference sequence). The trim removed 1 base at V and 4 bases at J, leaving 6 bases unmatched. CDR3 sequence (DNA): TGTGCCAGTAGTATAGGCAGGGGGTTGAGCACTGAAGCTTTCTTT. It specifies CASSIGRGLSTEAFF. Drawing the rest from reference TRBV19 and TRBJ1-1, the complete variable domain is DGGITQSPKYLFRKEGQNVTLSCEQNLNHDAMYWYRQDPGQGLRLIYYSQIVNDFQKGDIAEGYSVSREKKESFPLTVTSAQKNPTAFYLCASSIGRGLSTEAFFGQGTRLTVV.

V gene TRBV28 combines with J gene TRBJ2-7; 7 bases are a match to TRBD2. This CDR3 has 14 amino acids. Germline values: CDR1 MDHEN, CDR2 SYDVKM. V dropped 5 bases and J dropped 5; count of bases not matched to a gene: 9. The CDR3, as DNA: TGTGCCAGCAGTACGGGAGGTCCCTGGGACGAGCAGTACTTC. Protein: CASSTGGPWDEQYF.

CDR3 nucleotide sequence: TGTGCCAGTAGCCCTGACAGGGCTAACCCAGAGACCCAGTACTTC. This sequence encodes CASSPDRANPETQYF. This sequence joins TRBV19 and TRBJ2-5; 7 nucleotides agree with TRBD1. The CDR3 is 15 residues long. Germline loops: CDR1 LNHDA, CDR2 SQIVND (reference sequence). The V segment lost 6 bases and the J segment 4 bases; nucleotides outside the gene matches: 11.

This chain joins TRBV20-1 and TRBJ2-2; D is unresolved. Germline CDR1 is DFQATT and CDR2 is SNEGSKA (reference sequence). The CDR3 sequence is 14 residues long. Trimming stripped 3 bases from V and 1 base from J, with 9 bases between. The CDR3 DNA sequence: TGCAGTGCTAGTGGGCGGAAGAACACCGGGGAGCTGTTTTTT. It encodes CSASGRKNTGELFF.

The genes are TRBV2 and TRBJ2-5, with 13 bases aligning to TRBD2. After removal of 6 bases from V and 1 base from J, the junction contained 2 bases not matched to a gene. The length of the CDR3 is 15 residues. Germline CDR1 and CDR2: SNHLY and FYNNEI. CDR3 coding DNA: TGTGCCAGCAGGGGGACTAGCGGGACCCAAGAGACCCAGTACTTC. Its translation: CASRGTSGTQETQYF.

Here the CDR3 DNA reads TGTGCCAGCAGGGCCGGGGACAGGGTCTATGGCTACACCTTC. This translates into CASRAGDRVYGYTF. The chain links TRBV6-5 to TRBJ1-2; TRBD1 aligns across 9 bases. V lost 6 bases to trimming and J lost 4 bases; unmatched junction nucleotides: 6. This CDR3 spans 14 amino acids. CDR1 MNHEY and CDR2 SVGAGI come from the germline V gene.

The chain uses TRBV3-1 (or the pseudogene TRBV3-2) and TRBJ2-2; D is possibly TRBD2 (5 bases). This CDR3 comprises 18 residues. V was trimmed by 2 bases and J by 0 bases, leaving 16 bases between them. CDR1 and CDR2 (germline): LGHDT, YNNKEL (reference sequence). The CDR3 coding sequence is TGTGCCAGCAGCCAAACCCCACCATGGACTGCGAACACCGGGGAGCTGTTTTTT. Its protein is CASSQTPPWTANTGELFF.

The chain employs TRBV5-1 and TRBJ1-5; D might be TRBD1 (6 bases). Germline loops: CDR1 SGHRS, CDR2 YFSETQ. The CDR3 totals 15 residues. Trimming took 5 bases from V and 7 from J, leaving 19 bases between them. DNA for the CDR3: TGCGCCAGCAGTTTAGGGGGTACCGGTGGGCAGCCCCAGCATTTT. It codes for CASSLGGTGGQPQHF. The complete variable domain, with remaining parts taken from reference TRBV5-1 and TRBJ1-5, reads KAGVTQTPRYLIKTRGQQVTLSCSPISGHRSVSWYQQTPGQGLQFLFEYFSETQRNKGNFPGRFSGRQFSNSRSEMNVSTLELGDSALYLCASSLGGTGGQPQHFGDGTRLSIL.

This clone came up once. For the CDR3, the DNA is TGTGCCAGTAGTATACAGGCGGGAGCTGGAAATGAGCAGTTCTTC. It encodes CASSIQAGAGNEQFF. This rearrangement joins TRBV19 to TRBJ2-1; the match to TRBD2 covers 7 bases. The ends lost 2 bases at V and 7 bases at J; junction bases unmatched: 8. CDR3 length: 15 amino acids. Germline V lookup: CDR1 LNHDA, CDR2 SQIVND (reference sequence).

The chain combines TRBV27 with TRBJ1-6; TRBD1 might be the D (6 bases). The length of the CDR3 is 14 residues. Trimming took 4 bases from V and 8 from J, leaving 12 bases between them. The germline gives CDR1 MNHEY, CDR2 SMNVEV (reference sequence). CDR3 nucleotides: TGTGCCAGCAGTTCACAGGGTAGTCATTCACCCCTCCACTTT. It specifies CASSSQGSHSPLHF.